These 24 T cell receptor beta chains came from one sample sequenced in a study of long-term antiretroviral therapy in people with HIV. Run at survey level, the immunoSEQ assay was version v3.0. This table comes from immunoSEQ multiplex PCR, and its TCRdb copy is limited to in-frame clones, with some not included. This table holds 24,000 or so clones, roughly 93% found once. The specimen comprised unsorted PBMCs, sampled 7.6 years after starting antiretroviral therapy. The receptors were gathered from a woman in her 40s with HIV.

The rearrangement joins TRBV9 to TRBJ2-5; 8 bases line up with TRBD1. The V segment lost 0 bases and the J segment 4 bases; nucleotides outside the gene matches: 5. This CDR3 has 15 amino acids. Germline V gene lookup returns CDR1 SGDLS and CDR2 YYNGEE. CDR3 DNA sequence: TGTGCCAGCAGCGTAGATGGACAGGGTTTAGAGACCCAGTACTTC. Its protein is CASSVDGQGLETQYF. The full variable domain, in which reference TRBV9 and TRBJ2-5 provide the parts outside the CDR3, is DSGVTQTPKHLITATGQRVTLRCSPRSGDLSVYWYQQSLDQGLQFLIQYYNGEERAKGNILERFSAQQFPDLHSELNLSSLELGDSALYFCASSVDGQGLETQYFGPGTRLLVL.

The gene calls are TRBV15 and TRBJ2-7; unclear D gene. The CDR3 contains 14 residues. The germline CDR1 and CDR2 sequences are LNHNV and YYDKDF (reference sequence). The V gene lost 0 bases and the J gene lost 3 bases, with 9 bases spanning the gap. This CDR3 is CATSREAGGYEQYF. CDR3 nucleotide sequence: TGTGCCACCAGCAGAGAGGCCGGCGGCTACGAGCAGTACTTC. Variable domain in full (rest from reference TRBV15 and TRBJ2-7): DAMVIQNPRYQVTQFGKPVTLSCSQTLNHNVMYWYQQKSSQAPKLLFHYYDKDFNNEADTPDNFQSRRPNTSFCFLDIRSPGLGDTAMYLCATSREAGGYEQYFGPGTRLTVT.

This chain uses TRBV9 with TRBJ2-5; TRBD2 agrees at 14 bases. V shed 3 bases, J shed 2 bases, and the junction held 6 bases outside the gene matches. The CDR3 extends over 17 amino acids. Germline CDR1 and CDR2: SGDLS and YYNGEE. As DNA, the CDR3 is TGTGCCAGCAGCGCTGGGACTAGCGGGGGATTACAAGAGACCCAGTACTTC. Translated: CASSAGTSGGLQETQYF.

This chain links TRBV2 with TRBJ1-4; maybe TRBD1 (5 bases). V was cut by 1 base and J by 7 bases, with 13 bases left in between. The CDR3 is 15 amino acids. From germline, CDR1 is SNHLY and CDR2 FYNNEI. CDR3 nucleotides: TGTGCCAGCAGTGAAGGAAGAGGGGTGGGTGAAAAACTGTTTTTT. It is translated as CASSEGRGVGEKLFF.

The CDR3: CASSATQGINQPQHF. The CDR3 bases are TGTGCCAGCAGCGCCACACAGGGCATCAATCAGCCCCAGCATTTT. This sequence joins TRBV7-2 and TRBJ1-5, with a tentative D call TRBD1 (6 bases). Trimming removed 5 bases from V and 3 bases from J, with 14 bases in between. Germline CDR1 SGHTA, CDR2 FQGNSA. This CDR3 comprises 15 residues.

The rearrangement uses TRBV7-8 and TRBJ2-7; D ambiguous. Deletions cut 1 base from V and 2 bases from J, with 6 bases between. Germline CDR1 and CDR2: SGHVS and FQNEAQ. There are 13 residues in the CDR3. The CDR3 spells CASSLGGTYEQYF. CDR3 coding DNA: TGTGCCAGCAGCTTAGGGGGAACCTACGAGCAGTACTTC.

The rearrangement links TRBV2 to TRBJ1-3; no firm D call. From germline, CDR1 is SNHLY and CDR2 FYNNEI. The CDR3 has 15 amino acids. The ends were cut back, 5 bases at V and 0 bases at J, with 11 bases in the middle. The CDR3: CASSPILISGNTIYF. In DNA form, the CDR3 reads TGTGCCAGCAGTCCCATCCTCATCTCTGGAAACACCATATATTTT.

The CDR3 region has the DNA TGTGCCAGCAGCAATATAGGGGGCACTGGAAACACCATATATTTT. It specifies CASSNIGGTGNTIYF. The V gene is TRBV7-8, the J gene TRBJ1-3; 7 bases match TRBD1. CDR3 length: 15 amino acids. J gave up 2 bases and V 5 bases, and 6 bases lay outside the gene matches. The germline V gene encodes CDR1 SGHVS and CDR2 FQNEAQ.

In DNA form, the CDR3 reads TGTGCCAGCAGCCAGTTCGGGTATGAGGATAGCAATCAGCCCCAGCATTTT. It is translated as CASSQFGYEDSNQPQHF. The rearrangement links TRBV5-7 to TRBJ1-5; no clear D gene. TRBV5-7 is an open reading frame, and its role is uncertain. This CDR3 comprises 17 residues. With 4 bases removed from V and 0 bases from J, the gap between germline ends came to 17 bases.

In nucleotides, the CDR3 is TGTGCCAGCAGCGGGGGACAGGGGACTACGCAGTATTTT. The encoded protein is CASSGGQGTTQYF. The chain joins TRBV14 to TRBJ2-3, with TRBD1 identical over 10 bases. The CDR3 contains 13 residues. Looked up from germline, CDR1 is SGHDN and CDR2 is FVKESK. V shed 5 bases and J 8 bases; nucleotides not matched to a gene: 4.

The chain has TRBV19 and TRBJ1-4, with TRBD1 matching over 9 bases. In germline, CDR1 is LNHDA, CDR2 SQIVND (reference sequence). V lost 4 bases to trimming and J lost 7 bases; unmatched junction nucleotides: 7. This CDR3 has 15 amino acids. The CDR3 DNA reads TGTGCCAGTAGTAGAGAGACAGGGGGAGGTGAAAAACTGTTTTTT. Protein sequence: CASSRETGGGEKLFF.

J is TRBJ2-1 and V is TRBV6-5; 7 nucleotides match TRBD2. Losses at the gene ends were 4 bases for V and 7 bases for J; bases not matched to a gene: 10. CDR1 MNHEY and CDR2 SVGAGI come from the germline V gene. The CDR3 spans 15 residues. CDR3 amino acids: CASSSTAGGRNEQFF. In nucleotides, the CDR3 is TGTGCCAGCAGTTCCACCGCCGGGGGGAGAAATGAGCAGTTCTTC.

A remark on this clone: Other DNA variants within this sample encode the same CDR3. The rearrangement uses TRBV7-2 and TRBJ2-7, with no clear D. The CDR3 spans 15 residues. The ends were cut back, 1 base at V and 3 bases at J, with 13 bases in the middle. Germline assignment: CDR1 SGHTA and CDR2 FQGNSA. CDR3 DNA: TGTGCCAGCAGCTTAGGCTCAGGTGGGCTCTACGAGCAGTACTTC. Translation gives CASSLGSGGLYEQYF.

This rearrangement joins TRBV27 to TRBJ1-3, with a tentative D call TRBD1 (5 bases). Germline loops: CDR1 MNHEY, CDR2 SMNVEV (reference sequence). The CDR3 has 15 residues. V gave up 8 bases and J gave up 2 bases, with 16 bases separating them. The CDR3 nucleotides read TGTGCCAGCTCCCGGACGGGGGTTGCTGGAAACACCATATATTTT. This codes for CASSRTGVAGNTIYF.

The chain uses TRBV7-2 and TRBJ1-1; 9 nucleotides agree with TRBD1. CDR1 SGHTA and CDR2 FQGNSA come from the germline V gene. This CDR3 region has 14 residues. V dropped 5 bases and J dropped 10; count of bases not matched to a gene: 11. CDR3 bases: TGTGCCAGCAGCACCCAGGGACAGGGACTCGGAGCTTTCTTT. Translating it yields CASSTQGQGLGAFF.

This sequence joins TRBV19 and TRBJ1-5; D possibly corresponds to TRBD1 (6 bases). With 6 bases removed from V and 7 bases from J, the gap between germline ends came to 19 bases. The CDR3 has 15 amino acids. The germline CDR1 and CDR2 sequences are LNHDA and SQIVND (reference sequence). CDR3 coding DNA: TGTGCCAGTAGGGGGGCAGGCCAAAACATACAGCCCCAGCATTTT. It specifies CASRGAGQNIQPQHF.

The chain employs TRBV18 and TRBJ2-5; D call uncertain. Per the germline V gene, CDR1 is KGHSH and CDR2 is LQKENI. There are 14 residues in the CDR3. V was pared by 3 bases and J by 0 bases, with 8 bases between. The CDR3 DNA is TGTGCCAGCTCACCGAACCAAGACCAAGAGACCCAGTACTTC. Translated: CASSPNQDQETQYF.

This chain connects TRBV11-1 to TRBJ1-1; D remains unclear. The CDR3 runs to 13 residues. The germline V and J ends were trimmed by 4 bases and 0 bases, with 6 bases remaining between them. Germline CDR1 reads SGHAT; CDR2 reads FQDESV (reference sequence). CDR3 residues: CASSSKMNTEAFF. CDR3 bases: TGTGCCAGCAGCTCCAAAATGAACACTGAAGCTTTCTTT.

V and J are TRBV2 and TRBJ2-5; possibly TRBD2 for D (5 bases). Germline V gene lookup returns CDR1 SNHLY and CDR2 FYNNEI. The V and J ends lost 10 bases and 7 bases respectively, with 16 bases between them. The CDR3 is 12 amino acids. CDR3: CATPGNKGTQYF. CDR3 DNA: TGTGCCACCCCCGGGAACAAGGGGACCCAGTACTTC.

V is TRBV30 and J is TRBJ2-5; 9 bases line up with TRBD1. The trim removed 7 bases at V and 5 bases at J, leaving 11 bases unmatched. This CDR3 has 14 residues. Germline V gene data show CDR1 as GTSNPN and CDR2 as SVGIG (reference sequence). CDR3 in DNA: TGTGCCTCGGAGAGGGGACAGGGTGCGGAGACCCAGTACTTC. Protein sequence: CASERGQGAETQYF.

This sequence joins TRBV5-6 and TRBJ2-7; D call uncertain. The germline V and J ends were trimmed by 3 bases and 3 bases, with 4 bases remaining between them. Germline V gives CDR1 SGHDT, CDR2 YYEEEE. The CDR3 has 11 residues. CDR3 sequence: CASSSSYEQYF. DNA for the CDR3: TGTGCCAGCAGCTCAAGCTACGAGCAGTACTTC.

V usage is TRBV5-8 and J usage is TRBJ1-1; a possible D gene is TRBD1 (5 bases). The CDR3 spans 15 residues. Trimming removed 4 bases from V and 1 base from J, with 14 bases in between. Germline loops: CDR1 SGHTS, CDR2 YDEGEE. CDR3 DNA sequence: TGTGCCAGCAGCCCTGTGGGCACAGGGAACACTGAAGCTTTCTTT. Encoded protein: CASSPVGTGNTEAFF.

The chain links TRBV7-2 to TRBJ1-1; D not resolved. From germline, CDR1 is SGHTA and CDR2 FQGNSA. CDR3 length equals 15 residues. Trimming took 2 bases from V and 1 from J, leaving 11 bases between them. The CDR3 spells CASSLLSEGNTEAFF. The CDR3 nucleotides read TGTGCCAGCAGCTTATTGTCCGAGGGGAACACTGAAGCTTTCTTT.

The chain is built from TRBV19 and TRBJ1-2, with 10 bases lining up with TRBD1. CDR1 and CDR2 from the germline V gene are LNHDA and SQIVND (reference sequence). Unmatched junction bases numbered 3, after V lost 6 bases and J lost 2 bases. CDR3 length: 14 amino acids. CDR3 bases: TGTGCCAGTAGCTCGACAGGGGGCAACTATGGCTACACCTTC. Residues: CASSSTGGNYGYTF.